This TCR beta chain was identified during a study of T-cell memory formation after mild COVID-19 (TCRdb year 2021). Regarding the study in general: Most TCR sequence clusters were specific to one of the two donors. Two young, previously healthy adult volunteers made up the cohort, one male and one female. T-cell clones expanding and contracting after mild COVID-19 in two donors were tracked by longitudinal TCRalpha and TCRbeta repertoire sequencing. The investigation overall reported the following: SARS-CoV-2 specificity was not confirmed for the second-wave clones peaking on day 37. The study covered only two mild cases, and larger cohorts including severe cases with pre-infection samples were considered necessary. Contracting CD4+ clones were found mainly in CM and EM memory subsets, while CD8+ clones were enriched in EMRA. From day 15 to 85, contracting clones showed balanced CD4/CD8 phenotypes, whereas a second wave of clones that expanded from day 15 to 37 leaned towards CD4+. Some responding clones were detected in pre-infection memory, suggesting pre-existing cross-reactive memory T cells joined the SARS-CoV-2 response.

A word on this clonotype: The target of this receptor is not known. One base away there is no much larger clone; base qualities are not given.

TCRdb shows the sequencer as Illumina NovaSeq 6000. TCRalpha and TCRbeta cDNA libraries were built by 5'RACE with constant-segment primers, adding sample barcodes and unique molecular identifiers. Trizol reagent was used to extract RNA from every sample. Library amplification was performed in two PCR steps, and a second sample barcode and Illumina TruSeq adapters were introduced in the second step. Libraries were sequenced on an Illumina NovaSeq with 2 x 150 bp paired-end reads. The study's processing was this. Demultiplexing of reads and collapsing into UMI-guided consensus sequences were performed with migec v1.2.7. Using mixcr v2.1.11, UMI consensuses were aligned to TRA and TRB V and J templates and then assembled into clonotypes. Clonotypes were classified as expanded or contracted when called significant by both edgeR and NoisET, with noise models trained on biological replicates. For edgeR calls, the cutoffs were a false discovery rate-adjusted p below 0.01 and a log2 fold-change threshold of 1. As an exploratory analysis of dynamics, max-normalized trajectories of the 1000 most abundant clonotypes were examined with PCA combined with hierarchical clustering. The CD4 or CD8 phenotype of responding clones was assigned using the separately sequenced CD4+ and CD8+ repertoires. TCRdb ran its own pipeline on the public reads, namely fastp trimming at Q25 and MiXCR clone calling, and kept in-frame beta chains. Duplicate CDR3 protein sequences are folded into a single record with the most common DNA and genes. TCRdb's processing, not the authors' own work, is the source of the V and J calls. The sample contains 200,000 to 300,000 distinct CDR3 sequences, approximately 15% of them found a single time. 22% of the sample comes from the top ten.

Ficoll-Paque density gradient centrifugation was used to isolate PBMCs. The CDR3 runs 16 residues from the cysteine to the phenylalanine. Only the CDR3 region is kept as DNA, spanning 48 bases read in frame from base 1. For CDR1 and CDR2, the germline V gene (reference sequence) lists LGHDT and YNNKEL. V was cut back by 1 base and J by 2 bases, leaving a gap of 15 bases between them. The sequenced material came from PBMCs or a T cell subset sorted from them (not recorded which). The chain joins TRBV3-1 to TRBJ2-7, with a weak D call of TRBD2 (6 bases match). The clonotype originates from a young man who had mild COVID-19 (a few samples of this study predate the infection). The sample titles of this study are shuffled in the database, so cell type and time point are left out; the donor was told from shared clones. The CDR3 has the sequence CASSQAHAGGAYEQYF. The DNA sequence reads TGTGCCAGCAGCCAAGCCCATGCTGGAGGGGCCTACGAGCAGTACTTC.